Below, one TCR beta chain is given with its context. With 5 bases clipped from V and 7 bases from J, the junction kept 3 bases outside the gene matches. The CDR3 runs to 11 residues. Germline values: CDR1 GTSNPN, CDR2 SVGIG (reference sequence). The data were taken from a study of blood T cell repertoires in COVID-19. The assay was immunoSEQ multiplex PCR, and TCRdb's table has in-frame clones only and misses some. The table includes roughly 200,000 clones, approximately 89% detected once. The sample comprised PBMCs or T cells enriched from blood (not recorded which). The source of this sequence is a man in his forties who had recovered from COVID-19. This chain joins TRBV30 and TRBJ1-2, with 8 bases aligning to TRBD1. CDR3 amino acids: CAWGQGFGYTF. The DNA for the CDR3 is TGTGCCTGGGGACAGGGCTTTGGCTACACCTTC.